What follows are 18 T cell receptor beta chains derived from one specimen sequenced in a study of T-cell reconstitution after alpha-beta-depleted transplantation in children. A TCRbeta library incorporating unique molecular identifiers was prepared. TCRdb recomputed calls from the PCR reads with MiXCR, one row per CDR3 protein. The sample carries about 420,000 distinct CDR3 sequences, roughly 15% recorded once. The sequencing here drew on PBMCs, mostly from graft donor cells, taken 360 days after TCRalphabeta/CD19-depleted stem cell transplant. These receptors all stem from a boy younger than two who had a stem cell transplant for Wiskott-Aldrich syndrome, so the T cells may come from the graft donor.

Only a few counts were recorded for this clonotype. This chain links TRBV12-3 or TRBV12-4 with TRBJ2-7, with 13 bases lining up with TRBD2. The V segment lost 4 bases and the J segment 4 bases; nucleotides outside the gene matches: 4. CDR3 length: 15 amino acids. CDR3 loop: CASSSRGLAGYEQYF. As DNA, the CDR3 is TGTGCCAGCAGTTCAAGGGGACTAGCGGGGTACGAGCAGTACTTC.

This clonotype occurred a few times. This chain uses TRBV24-1 with TRBJ2-7; 7 bases line up with TRBD1. Losses at the gene ends were 9 bases for V and 4 bases for J; bases not matched to a gene: 11. The CDR3 is 14 amino acids. Germline CDR1 is KGHDR and CDR2 is SFDVKD. CDR3 sequence (DNA): TGTGCCACCTCCAGGACAGGCAGCGAGTACGAGCAGTACTTC. This encodes CATSRTGSEYEQYF.

The chain employs TRBV5-1 and TRBJ1-1, with TRBD1 matching 9 bases. The CDR3 covers 15 residues. The V segment lost 2 bases and the J segment 6 bases; nucleotides outside the gene matches: 8. CDR1 is SGHRS and CDR2 is YFSETQ in the germline V gene. DNA of the CDR3: TGCGCCAGCAGCTTTTGGACAGGGGATCGCTCTGAAGCTTTCTTT. Its protein product is CASSFWTGDRSEAFF.

The chain is built from TRBV12-3 or TRBV12-4 and TRBJ2-7; perhaps TRBD1 as D (6 bases). The V end was cut by 5 bases, the J end by 3 bases, with 23 bases between. The CDR3 length is 17 residues. DNA of the CDR3: TGTGCCAGCAGTCTTATCCTCACCCGGGACAAGTTCTACGAGCAGTACTTC. Residues: CASSLILTRDKFYEQYF.

This chain links TRBV6-1 with TRBJ2-1; TRBD2 matches at 7 bases. CDR3 size: 15 residues. Losses at the gene ends were 2 bases for V and 1 base for J; bases not matched to a gene: 2. The V gene's germline CDR1 is MNHNS and CDR2 SASEGT. CDR3 bases: TGTGCCAGCAGTGAATATAGCGGGTCCTACAATGAGCAGTTCTTC. Residues: CASSEYSGSYNEQFF.

The V gene is TRBV29-1, the J gene TRBJ2-3; possible D gene TRBD2, 7 bases. This CDR3 region has 15 residues. The V gene lost 1 base and the J gene lost 5 bases, with 16 bases spanning the gap. The germline V gene has CDR1 SQVTM and CDR2 ANQGSEA. The CDR3, as DNA: TGCAGCGTTGAAGTCGTGGGGGGGCTCTTAGATACGCAGTATTTT. It codes for CSVEVVGGLLDTQYF.

This chain links TRBV7-2 with TRBJ2-1; D remains unclear. CDR3 length equals 15 residues. Germline CDR1 and CDR2: SGHTA and FQGNSA. Deletions cut 2 bases from V and 2 bases from J, with 10 bases between. The CDR3 bases are TGTGCCAGCAGCTTAAATCCTAGGACCTACAATGAGCAGTTCTTC. Residues: CASSLNPRTYNEQFF.

J is TRBJ2-1 and V is TRBV9; 10 positions agree with TRBD2. Germline V CDR1 and CDR2: SGDLS, YYNGEE. The length of the CDR3 is 15 residues. V lost 4 bases to trimming and J lost 4 bases; unmatched junction nucleotides: 5. Here the CDR3 DNA reads TGTGCCAGCAGCTTCCGGACTAGCGGATACAATGAGCAGTTCTTC. Translated: CASSFRTSGYNEQFF.

Here the CDR3 reads CASSQDRRDEQYF. CDR3 nucleotides: TGTGCCAGCAGCCAAGATAGGAGGGACGAGCAGTACTTC. This chain links TRBV4-2 with TRBJ2-7; possible D gene TRBD2, 6 bases. Trimming took 0 bases from V and 5 from J, leaving 8 bases between them. The V gene's germline CDR1 is LGHNA and CDR2 YNFKEQ. The CDR3 sequence is 13 residues long.

V usage is TRBV4-1 and J usage is TRBJ1-1; D call uncertain. The CDR3 contains 13 residues. CDR1 and CDR2 from the germline V gene are MGHRA and YSYEKL. Trimming removed 1 base from V and 5 bases from J, with 8 bases in between. CDR3 protein: CASSQGQSTEAFF. CDR3 nucleotide sequence: TGCGCCAGCAGCCAAGGGCAGTCAACTGAAGCTTTCTTT.

J is TRBJ2-3 and V is TRBV7-2; 8 bases map to TRBD1. CDR3 length: 13 residues. The germline gives CDR1 SGHTA, CDR2 FQGNSA. The V segment lost 2 bases and the J segment 9 bases; nucleotides outside the gene matches: 4. Here the CDR3 reads CASSLPWTGTQYF. Here the CDR3 DNA reads TGTGCCAGCAGCTTACCCTGGACAGGGACGCAGTATTTT.

This clonotype was picked up one time. The CDR3 bases are TGCGCCAGCAGCCAACTTCCGGGACAGGCCGCCTCTGGGGCCAACGTCCTGACTTTC. It yields the protein CASSQLPGQAASGANVLTF. The gene calls are TRBV4-3 and TRBJ2-6; TRBD1 agrees at 8 bases. The CDR3 sequence is 19 residues long. The junction had 9 bases not matched to a gene; V was cut back by 2 bases and J by 0 bases. Germline V gene data show CDR1 as LGHNA and CDR2 as YSLEER.

This clonotype was detected a few times. V is TRBV28 and J is TRBJ2-4; TRBD2 agrees at 7 bases. CDR3 size: 16 residues. Trimming at V came to 6 bases and at J to 2 bases, leaving 10 bases not matched to a gene. Germline V lookup: CDR1 MDHEN, CDR2 SYDVKM. The CDR3 protein is CASSIGGGITKNIQYF. The CDR3 DNA sequence: TGTGCCAGCAGCATTGGGGGAGGGATTACCAAAAACATTCAGTACTTC.

Only a few counts were recorded for this clonotype. The chain recombines TRBV5-1 with TRBJ2-5, with 12 nucleotides matching TRBD2. After removal of 2 bases from V and 4 bases from J, the junction contained 6 bases not matched to a gene. This CDR3 comprises 16 residues. CDR1 SGHRS and CDR2 YFSETQ come from the germline V gene. CDR3 sequence: CASSLPTSGRPETQYF. In DNA form, the CDR3 reads TGCGCCAGCAGCTTACCGACTAGCGGGAGACCAGAGACCCAGTACTTC.

In nucleotides, the CDR3 is TGTGCCAGCAGCCAAAGGACCAAATACGAGCAGTACTTC. Amino acid sequence: CASSQRTKYEQYF. The chain has TRBV14 and TRBJ2-7; unclear D gene. V dropped 2 bases and J dropped 4 bases, with 9 bases sitting between them. The CDR3 runs 13 residues. The germline gives CDR1 SGHDN, CDR2 FVKESK. Combining the CDR3 with reference TRBV14 and TRBJ2-7 gives the whole variable domain EAGVTQFPSHSVIEKGQTVTLRCDPISGHDNLYWYRRVMGKEIKFLLHFVKESKQDESGMPNNRFLAERTGGTYSTLKVQPAELEDSGVYFCASSQRTKYEQYFGPGTRLTVT.

This sequence joins TRBV6-5 and TRBJ1-4; 8 nucleotides match TRBD1. The CDR3 totals 15 residues. V lost 6 bases, J lost 6 bases, and 9 bases stayed unmatched. The germline V gene encodes CDR1 MNHEY and CDR2 SVGAGI. CDR3 bases: TGTGCCAGCAGGCCCACAGGGGGTTGGGATGAAAAACTGTTTTTT. Protein: CASRPTGGWDEKLFF.

Written as DNA, the CDR3 is TGTGCCAGCAGCTTAGAACCGGGACGAGGGAATTCACCCCTCCACTTT. This encodes CASSLEPGRGNSPLHF. The chain couples TRBV7-2 to TRBJ1-6; D may be TRBD1 (5 bases). The germline V and J ends were trimmed by 1 base and 7 bases, with 14 bases remaining between them. Germline-derived CDR1 and CDR2 are SGHTA and FQGNSA. The length of the CDR3 is 16 residues.

The rearrangement uses TRBV27 and TRBJ2-7, with 7 bases fitting TRBD2. The CDR3 sequence is 13 residues long. Germline loops: CDR1 MNHEY, CDR2 SMNVEV (reference sequence). The V and J ends lost 2 bases and 7 bases, in that order; junction bases with no gene match: 5. In DNA, the CDR3 is TGTGCCAGCAGTTTAGGGCGGGAGATTGAGCAGTACTTC. Protein: CASSLGREIEQYF.